Below are 7 T cell receptor beta chains sequenced from a single sample in a study of blood T cells in healthy people across ages. A second PCR, run for roughly 7 to 11 cycles, used a sample-barcoded 5' primer plus a J-beta primer mix. TCRdb ran MiXCR on the 5' RACE reads and lists one entry per CDR3 protein. This sample has 910,000 or so distinct CDR3 sequences, with roughly half found just once. The sample taken for sequencing was blood. These receptors all stem from an older woman in good health.

This clonotype was seen a few times. This chain connects TRBV24-1 to TRBJ2-3, with 12 nucleotides matching TRBD2. The length of the CDR3 is 18 residues. V gave up 3 bases and J gave up 6 bases; unmatched junction bases: 12. Per germline, CDR1 KGHDR and CDR2 SFDVKD. The CDR3 loop is CATSDPRTSGINPDTQYF. Written as DNA, the CDR3 is TGTGCCACCAGTGATCCAAGGACTAGCGGGATCAACCCGGATACGCAGTATTTT.

A note on this clonotype: The junction shows a germline mismatch at one end, possibly a read error. V gene TRBV6-5 combines with J gene TRBJ2-5, with TRBD1 as a possible D gene (6 bases). The germline V gene has CDR1 MNHEY and CDR2 SVGAGI. The CDR3 totals 10 residues. Written as DNA, the CDR3 is TGCGTAACAGGGCAAGAGACCCAGTACTTC. Amino acids: CVTGQETQYF.

The chain carries TRBV7-9 and TRBJ2-5; TRBD1 matches 9 bases. J lost 4 bases, V lost 3 bases, and 6 bases had no gene match. There are 15 residues in the CDR3. Germline V gene sequence: CDR1 SEHNR, CDR2 FQNEAQ (reference sequence). CDR3 nucleotides: TGTGCCAGCAGCTTTACAGGGGGCGTAGCAGAGACCCAGTACTTC. This translates into CASSFTGGVAETQYF.

V usage is TRBV7-2 and J usage is TRBJ1-1; possible D gene TRBD1, 6 bases. In germline, CDR1 is SGHTA, CDR2 FQGNSA. This CDR3 comprises 18 residues. Deletions cut 5 bases from V and 2 bases from J, with 24 bases between. CDR3 amino acids: CASSPYRAGESGNTEAFF. The CDR3 DNA sequence: TGTGCCAGCAGCCCATATCGGGCAGGGGAATCGGGTAACACTGAAGCTTTCTTT. Together with reference TRBV7-2 and TRBJ1-1, the CDR3 gives the full variable domain: GAGVSQSPSNKVTEKGKDVELRCDPISGHTALYWYRQSLGQGLEFLIYFQGNSAPDKSGLPSDRFSAERTGGSVSTLTIQRTQQEDSAVYLCASSPYRAGESGNTEAFFGQGTRLTVV.

Details on this clonotype: A much larger clone sits a single nucleotide away, making a read error possible. The chain links TRBV20-1 to TRBJ2-7; 12 bases are shared with TRBD2. The germline CDR1 and CDR2 sequences are DFQATT and SNEGSKA (reference sequence). The CDR3 is made up of 17 amino acids. The junction had 10 bases not matched to a gene; V was cut back by 1 base and J by 3 bases. The chain's CDR3 is CSARALTQTSGSYEQYF. In DNA form, the CDR3 reads TGCAGTGCTAGAGCCCTGACCCAGACTAGCGGGAGCTACGAGCAGTACTTC.

In its sample, this clonotype was seen a few times. The rearrangement joins TRBV28 to TRBJ2-7; 7 bases match TRBD1. This CDR3 region has 13 residues. V was pared by 6 bases and J by 2 bases, with 4 bases of the junction left unmatched. Germline-derived CDR1 and CDR2 are MDHEN and SYDVKM. CDR3 bases: TGTGCCAGCAGACGACAGGGCCCCTACGAGCAGTACTTC. Its protein product is CASRRQGPYEQYF.

In regard to this clonotype: Relative to the germline gene, one junction end is altered; a read error may explain this. The gene calls are TRBV15 and TRBJ1-4, with D maybe TRBD1 (6 bases). The V gene's germline CDR1 is LNHNV and CDR2 YYDKDF (reference sequence). The CDR3 contains 13 residues. The CDR3 DNA reads TGTGCCACCAGCAGGGGGGCGGATGAAAAACTGTCTTTT. Protein: CATSRGADEKLSF.